This T cell receptor (beta chain) was captured in a study of T cell responses to AZD1222 COVID-19 vaccine. Sequencing was performed with immunoSEQ multiplex PCR; in TCRdb, only in-frame clones are kept and a portion is missing. The table has more than 90,000 clones, about 86% seen once; the top ten hold around 17%. V lost 4 bases, J lost 2 bases, and 11 bases lay in between. The CDR3 loop spans 14 amino acids. Per the germline V gene, CDR1 is SGHVS and CDR2 is FQNEAQ. This clonotype was obtained from an adult who received the AZD1222 COVID-19 vaccine. The chain employs TRBV7-8 and TRBJ1-2; maybe TRBD1 (6 bases). The sample in question was peripheral blood, obtained 28 days after the second AZD1222 dose. CDR3 loop: CASSSTGPNYGYTF. The CDR3 DNA reads TGTGCCAGCAGCTCGACAGGACCGAACTATGGCTACACCTTC. The whole variable domain, remainder taken from reference TRBV7-8 and TRBJ1-2, is GAGVSQSPRYKVAKRGQDVALRCDPISGHVSLFWYQQALGQGPEFLTYFQNEAQLDKSGLPSDRFFAERPEGSVSTLKIQRTQQEDSAVYLCASSSTGPNYGYTFGSGTRLTVV.